This is a list of T cell receptor beta chains from one sample in a study of blood T cells in healthy people across ages. Each CDR3 protein gets one entry after TCRdb re-called the 5' RACE reads with MiXCR. The data contain roughly 1.9 million distinct CDR3 sequences, roughly two fifths of them singletons. Source material: blood. These receptors were collected from a human donor in good health. The CDR3 runs from the conserved cysteine through the conserved F or W. The D gene is left open where the match is weak. Clone size, where shown, is once, few, many, or a class for clones that have expanded.

TRBV7-8,TRBJ2-5,.,.,TGTGCCAGCAGCTCGTTTTGGGGGGGCGACCGCCAAGAGACCCAGTACTTC,CASSSFWGGDRQETQYF
TRBV18,TRBJ1-3,once,.,TGTGCCAGCTCATCGCTACAGCGTTCTGGAAACACCATATATTTT,CASSSLQRSGNTIYF
TRBV6-5,TRBJ1-2,.,.,TGTGCCAGCGGGACAAGCCATGGCTACACCTTC,CASGTSHGYTF
TRBV7-9,TRBJ2-7,.,.,TGTGCCAGCAGCTTGGACTATTCCCCCTACGAGCAGTACTTC,CASSLDYSPYEQYF
TRBV5-1,TRBJ1-4,.,.,TGCGCCAGTCAAATCGGCCCAGGAGGTGTAGCTAATGAAAAACTGTTTTTT,CASQIGPGGVANEKLFF
TRBV20-1,TRBJ1-6,many,.,TGCAGTGCTAGAGATCTGGGTAATTCACCCCTCCACTTT,CSARDLGNSPLHF
TRBV7-9,TRBJ2-7,.,TRBD1,TGTGCCAGCAGCTTTGGAACAGGGGGCTTTGGCTACGAGCAGTACTTC,CASSFGTGGFGYEQYF
TRBV5-1,TRBJ2-3,.,TRBD2,TGCGCCAGCAGCTTGGTCCCGACTAGCGGGATTCGCACAGATACGCAGTATTTT,CASSLVPTSGIRTDTQYF
TRBV4-2,TRBJ2-1,.,TRBD1,TGTGCCAGCAGCCCCTTACCCGGGACAGGGATCGATGAGCAGTTCTTC,CASSPLPGTGIDEQFF
TRBV4-1,TRBJ2-1,.,TRBD2,TGCGCCAGCAGCCAAGGAACTAGCGGGGGGAGATACAATGAGCAGTTCTTC,CASSQGTSGGRYNEQFF
TRBV7-2,TRBJ2-3,.,.,TGTGCCAGCAGCTCGGATCCCCAGGGTACGCAGTATTTT,CASSSDPQGTQYF
TRBV7-2,TRBJ2-7,.,.,TGTGCCAGCAGCTTAGTCGCCAGCGTCAGCTCCTACGAGCGGTACTTC,CASSLVASVSSYERYF
TRBV15,TRBJ2-5,.,TRBD2,TGTGCCACCAGCAGAGCGACTAGCGGGGGCCCCCAAGAGACCCAGTACTTC,CATSRATSGGPQETQYF
TRBV29-1,TRBJ1-1,.,TRBD1,TGCAGCGGTGCCGGACAGGGCCCCACTGAAGCTTTCTTT,CSGAGQGPTEAFF
TRBV4-2,TRBJ1-2,few,TRBD1,TGTGCCAGCAGCCCGCAACTGGGGACAGGATATACTTCGTATGGCCACACCTTC,CASSPQLGTGYTSYGHTF
TRBV2,TRBJ2-6,.,.,TGTGCCAGCAGTGAACGAGGAATCTCTGGGGCCAACGTCCTGACTTTC,CASSERGISGANVLTF
TRBV7-2,TRBJ2-7,many,TRBD2,TGTGCCAGCAGCTTCCGGACTAGCGGGGTCGAGCAGTACTTC,CASSFRTSGVEQYF
TRBV9,TRBJ2-7,few,TRBD2,TGTGCCAGCAGCATAGGCGGGGGGACCTACGAGCAGTACTTC,CASSIGGGTYEQYF
TRBV29-1,TRBJ2-1,.,.,TGCAGCGTCAGATTCAGGACAGACCTTTTCTACAATGAGCAGTTCTTC,CSVRFRTDLFYNEQFF
TRBV20-1,TRBJ2-7,.,TRBD1,TGCAGTGCCCCAAGGGGGCACAGGGGCGTTCGGAAGCAGTACTTC,CSAPRGHRGVRKQYF
TRBV20-1,TRBJ1-2,.,.,TGCAGTGCTAGTCCGCCCACAAACTACGGCTGCACCTTC,CSASPPTNYGCTF
TRBV3-1,TRBJ2-7,.,.,TGTGCCAGCAGCCCCCGAGGGGGGGGGCAGAGCGAGCAGTACTTC,CASSPRGGGQSEQYF
TRBV11-2,TRBJ2-1,.,.,TGTGCCAGCAGCCTTAGGGGGGGGTTCTCCTACAATGAGCAGTTCTTC,CASSLRGGFSYNEQFF
TRBV5-1,TRBJ1-6,.,.,TGCGCCAGCAGCTTGTCGACCTATAATTCACCCCTCCACTTT,CASSLSTYNSPLHF
TRBV5-6,TRBJ2-3,.,TRBD2,TGTGCCAGCACCAAGACTAGCGGGGGACAACGCACAGATACGCAGTATTTT,CASTKTSGGQRTDTQYF
TRBV11-2,TRBJ2-1,.,.,TGTGCCAGCAGCTTCGGGGTGGGGAGCAACCATGAGCAGTTCTTC,CASSFGVGSNHEQFF
TRBV5-1,TRBJ2-1,many,TRBD2,TGTGCCAGCAGCTTAGGACGGGGGGGTGAGCAGTTCTTC,CASSLGRGGEQFF
TRBV27,TRBJ2-7,few,.,TGTGCCAGCAGTTTTTCTAGCGTCTACGAGCAGTACTTC,CASSFSSVYEQYF
TRBV7-3,TRBJ1-5,.,.,TGTGCCAGCAGCTTATCCCGGGAATCAGCCCAGCATTTT,CASSLSRESAQHF
TRBV7-9,TRBJ2-5,few,.,TGTGCCAGCAGCTTTTTACCGTCCCAAGAGACCCAGTACTTC,CASSFLPSQETQYF
TRBV20-1,TRBJ1-4,few,.,TGCAGTGCTACCTCCGGGGCTGGTGAAAAACTGTTTTTT,CSATSGAGEKLFF
TRBV12-3/TRBV12-4,TRBJ1-2,few,.,TGTGCCAGCAGTTTAGGAGCCATTAACTATGGCTACACCTTC,CASSLGAINYGYTF
TRBV7-3,TRBJ2-1,few,.,TGTGCCAGCAGCCTCCTGGGACCGGGGATGAATGAGCAGTTCTTC,CASSLLGPGMNEQFF
TRBV2,TRBJ2-6,few,.,TGTGCCAGCAGTGAACAGGGTCCGGCTGGGGCCAACGTCCTGACTTTC,CASSEQGPAGANVLTF
TRBV12-3/TRBV12-4,TRBJ1-2,few,.,TGTGCCAGCAGTTTAGGACCCGTTAGCGGCTATGGCTACACCTTC,CASSLGPVSGYGYTF
TRBV15,TRBJ2-3,.,.,TGTGCCACCAGCAGAGGATCAGGGGGGCGCACAGATACGCAGTATTTT,CATSRGSGGRTDTQYF
TRBV24-1,TRBJ2-5,.,TRBD1,TGTGCCACCAGTGATCCGGGACAGGGGAGGGAGACCCAGTACTTC,CATSDPGQGRETQYF
TRBV5-1,TRBJ1-2,few,.,TGCGCCAGCAGCCCTAATTTATTTCGATACGGCTACACCTTC,CASSPNLFRYGYTF
TRBV7-9,TRBJ1-5,.,.,TGTGCCAGCAGCTTAGACGGGTTGCGGAGACAGCCCCAGCATTTT,CASSLDGLRRQPQHF
TRBV29-1,TRBJ2-7,.,.,TGCAGCGTTGAAGGGGCACTGGAGAGCCACACCTACGAGCAGTACTTC,CSVEGALESHTYEQYF
TRBV9,TRBJ2-6,many,.,TGTGCCAGCAGCGTAGACCGGAGCTCTGGGGCCAACGTCCTGACTTTC,CASSVDRSSGANVLTF
TRBV7-2,TRBJ1-6,.,TRBD1,TGTGCCAGCAGCCCTCAGCCCGGACAGGGGGATGGGTTTAGTTCACCCCTCCACTTT,CASSPQPGQGDGFSSPLHF
TRBV6-1,TRBJ1-1,.,.,TGTGCCAGCAGTGAAGCGACAGTTTTATTGAACACTGAAGCTTTCTTT,CASSEATVLLNTEAFF
TRBV2,TRBJ2-5,.,TRBD1,TGTGCCAGCCTGATGGACAGGGTCTACAAGCAGTACTTC,CASLMDRVYKQYF
TRBV6-5,TRBJ1-3,.,TRBD1,TGTGCCAGCAGTTTCAGGGGGCTTGGAAACACCATATATTTT,CASSFRGLGNTIYF
TRBV4-1,TRBJ1-1,.,.,TGCGCCAGCAGCCAAGTTCGTTCTGGGTTACCTAACATGAACACTGAAGCTTTCTTT,CASSQVRSGLPNMNTEAFF
TRBV7-8,TRBJ2-7,.,.,TGTGCCAGCAGCCCCGCGACAAGGGGTTCAACCATTGACTACGAGCAGTACTTC,CASSPATRGSTIDYEQYF
TRBV30,TRBJ1-2,.,TRBD1,TGTGCCTGGAGTGTACAGGGGAGCTATGGCTACACCTTC,CAWSVQGSYGYTF
TRBV11-2,TRBJ2-7,.,.,TGTGCCAGCAGCTTTATCGGCAGCTCCTACGAGCAGTACTTC,CASSFIGSSYEQYF
TRBV20-1,TRBJ2-3,many,.,TGCAGTGCTAGCGGCACAGATACGCAGTATTTT,CSASGTDTQYF
TRBV29-1,TRBJ2-1,.,TRBD1,TGCAGCGTTGAAAGGGGCGTGACAGGGGGTGCCTACAATGAGCAGTTCTTC,CSVERGVTGGAYNEQFF
TRBV11-2,TRBJ2-2,.,.,TGTGCCAGCAGCCCTGGGGGGTATAACGGGGAGCTGTTTTTT,CASSPGGYNGELFF
TRBV20-1,TRBJ1-2,.,TRBD1,TGCAGTGCTATAGGACAGGGGGCAGGCTATGGCTACACCTTC,CSAIGQGAGYGYTF